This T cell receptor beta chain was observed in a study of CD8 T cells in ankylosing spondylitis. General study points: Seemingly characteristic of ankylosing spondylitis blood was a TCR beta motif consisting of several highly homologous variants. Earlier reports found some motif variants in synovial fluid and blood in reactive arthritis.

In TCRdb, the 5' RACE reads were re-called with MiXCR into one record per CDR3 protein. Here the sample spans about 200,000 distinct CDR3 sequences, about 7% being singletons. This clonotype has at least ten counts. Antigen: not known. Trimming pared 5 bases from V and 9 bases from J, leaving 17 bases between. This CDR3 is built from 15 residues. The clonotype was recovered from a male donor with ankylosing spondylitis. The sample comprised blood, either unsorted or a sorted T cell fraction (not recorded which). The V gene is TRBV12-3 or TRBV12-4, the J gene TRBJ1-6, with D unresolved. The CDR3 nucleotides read TGTGCCAGCAGTATCAGGAGGGAGGTGGGTTCACCCCTCCACTTT. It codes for CASSIRREVGSPLHF.